This TCR beta chain was identified during a study of metastatic and nonmetastatic thyroid tumors. At least ten counts were recorded for this clone. TCRdb redid the clone calls on the PCR reads using MiXCR. The sample lists more than 90,000 clones, roughly 13% occurring once. Until they underwent thyroid surgery, no patient had received any treatment. This receptor was identified in a female donor with papillary thyroid cancer or a benign thyroid nodule (not recorded which). Some clones in this sample may be carry-over from other donors' samples. The sequencing sample was made of blood.

As DNA, the CDR3 is TGCAGTGCGTCGGGACGGTCCAATCAGCCCCAGCATTTT. Its protein product is CSASGRSNQPQHF. This chain uses TRBV20-1 with TRBJ1-5, with D possibly TRBD1 on 5 matching bases. The length of the CDR3 is 13 residues. The germline V and J ends were trimmed by 6 bases and 3 bases, with 12 bases remaining between them. The germline V gene has CDR1 DFQATT and CDR2 SNEGSKA (reference sequence).